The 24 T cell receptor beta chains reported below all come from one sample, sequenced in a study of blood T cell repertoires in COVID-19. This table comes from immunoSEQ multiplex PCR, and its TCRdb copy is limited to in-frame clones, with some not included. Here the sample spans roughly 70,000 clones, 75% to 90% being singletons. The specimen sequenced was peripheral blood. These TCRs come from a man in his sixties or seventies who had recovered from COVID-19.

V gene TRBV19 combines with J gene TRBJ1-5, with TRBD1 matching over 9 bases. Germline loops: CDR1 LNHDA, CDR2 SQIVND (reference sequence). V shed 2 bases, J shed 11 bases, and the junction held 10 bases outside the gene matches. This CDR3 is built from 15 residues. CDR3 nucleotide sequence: TGTGCCAGTAGTATAAATGGGGGACAGGGTATGGCCCAGCATTTT. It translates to CASSINGGQGMAQHF. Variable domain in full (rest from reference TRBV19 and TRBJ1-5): DGGITQSPKYLFRKEGQNVTLSCEQNLNHDAMYWYRQDPGQGLRLIYYSQIVNDFQKGDIAEGYSVSREKKESFPLTVTSAQKNPTAFYLCASSINGGQGMAQHFGDGTRLSIL.

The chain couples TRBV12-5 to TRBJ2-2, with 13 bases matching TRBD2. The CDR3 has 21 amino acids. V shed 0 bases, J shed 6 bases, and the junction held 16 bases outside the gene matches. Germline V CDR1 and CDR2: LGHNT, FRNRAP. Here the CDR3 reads CASGLVITSGGAGGGAGELFF. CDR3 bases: TGTGCTAGTGGTTTGGTAATAACTAGCGGGGGGGCCGGGGGCGGCGCCGGGGAGCTGTTTTTT.

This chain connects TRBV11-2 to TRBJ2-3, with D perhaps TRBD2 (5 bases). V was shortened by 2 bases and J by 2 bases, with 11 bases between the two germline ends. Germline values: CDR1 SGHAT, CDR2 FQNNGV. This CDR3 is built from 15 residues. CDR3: CASSLFGEPTDTQYF. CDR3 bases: TGTGCCAGCAGCTTATTCGGGGAGCCCACAGATACGCAGTATTTT.

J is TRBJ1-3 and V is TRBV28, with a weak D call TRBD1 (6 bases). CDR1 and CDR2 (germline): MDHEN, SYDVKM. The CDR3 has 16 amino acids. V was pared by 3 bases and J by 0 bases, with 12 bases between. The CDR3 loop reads CASSFEGGFSGNTIYF. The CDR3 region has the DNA TGTGCCAGCAGTTTTGAAGGGGGTTTCTCTGGAAACACCATATATTTT.

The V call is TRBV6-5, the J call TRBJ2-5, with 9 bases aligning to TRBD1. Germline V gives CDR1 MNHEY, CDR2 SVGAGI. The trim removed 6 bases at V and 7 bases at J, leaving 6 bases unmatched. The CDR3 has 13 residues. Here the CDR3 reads CASRGQGPPTQYF. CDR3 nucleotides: TGTGCCAGCAGAGGACAGGGGCCGCCGACCCAGTACTTC.

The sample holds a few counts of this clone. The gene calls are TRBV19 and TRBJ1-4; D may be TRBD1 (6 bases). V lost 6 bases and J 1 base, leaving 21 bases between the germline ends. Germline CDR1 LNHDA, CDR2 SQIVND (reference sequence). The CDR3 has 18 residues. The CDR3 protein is CASSSRDNPHGTNEKLFF. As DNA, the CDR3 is TGTGCCAGTAGCAGCCGGGACAACCCGCACGGAACTAATGAAAAACTGTTTTTT.

The CDR3, as DNA: TGTGCCAGTAGTCCTCAAATCTCGGGGATCTACGAGCAGTACTTC. It codes for CASSPQISGIYEQYF. This sequence joins TRBV19 and TRBJ2-7; D may be TRBD2 (5 bases). Germline CDR1 is LNHDA and CDR2 is SQIVND (reference sequence). V shed 5 bases and J shed 3 bases, with 17 bases lying between them. The CDR3 spans 15 residues.

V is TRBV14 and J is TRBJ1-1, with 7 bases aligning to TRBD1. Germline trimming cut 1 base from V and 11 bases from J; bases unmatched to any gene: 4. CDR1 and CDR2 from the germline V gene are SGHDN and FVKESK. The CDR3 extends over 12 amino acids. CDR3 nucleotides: TGTGCCAGCAGCCAAGCGGACAGGCCGGCTTTCTTT. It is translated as CASSQADRPAFF.

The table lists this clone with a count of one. For the CDR3, the DNA is TGTGCCAGCAGCCCGGGACTAGCGGGGATGGGAGAGACCCAGTACTTC. Amino acids: CASSPGLAGMGETQYF. This rearrangement joins TRBV5-4 to TRBJ2-5; TRBD2 matches 13 bases. This CDR3 has 16 residues. V trimming: 4 bases; J trimming: 4 bases; junction bases outside the gene matches: 7. Per the germline V gene, CDR1 is SGHNT and CDR2 is YYREEE (reference sequence).

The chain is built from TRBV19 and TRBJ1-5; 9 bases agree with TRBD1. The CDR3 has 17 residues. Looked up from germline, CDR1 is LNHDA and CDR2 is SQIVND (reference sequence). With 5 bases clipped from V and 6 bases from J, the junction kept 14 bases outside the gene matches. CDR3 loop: CASSEGSGQGIGQPQHF. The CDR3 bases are TGTGCCAGTAGTGAGGGTTCGGGACAGGGAATTGGTCAGCCCCAGCATTTT.

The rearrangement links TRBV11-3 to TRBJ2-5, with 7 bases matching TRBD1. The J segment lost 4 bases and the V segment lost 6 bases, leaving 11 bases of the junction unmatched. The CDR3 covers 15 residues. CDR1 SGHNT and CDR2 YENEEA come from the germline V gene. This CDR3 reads CASSIWGQLGETQYF. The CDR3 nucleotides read TGTGCCAGCAGTATCTGGGGACAGCTTGGAGAGACCCAGTACTTC.

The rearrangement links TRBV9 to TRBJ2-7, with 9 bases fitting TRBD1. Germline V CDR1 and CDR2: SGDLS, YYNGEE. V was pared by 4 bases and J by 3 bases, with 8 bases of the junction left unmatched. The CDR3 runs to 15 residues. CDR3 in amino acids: CASSLSTGGGYEQYF. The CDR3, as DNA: TGTGCCAGCAGCCTCTCGACAGGGGGAGGCTACGAGCAGTACTTC.

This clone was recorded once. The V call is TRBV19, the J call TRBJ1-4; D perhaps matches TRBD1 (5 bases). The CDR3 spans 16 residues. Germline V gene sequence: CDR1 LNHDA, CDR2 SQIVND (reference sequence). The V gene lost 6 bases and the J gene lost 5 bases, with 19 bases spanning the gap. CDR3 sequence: CASSSTARTSNEKLFF. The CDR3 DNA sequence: TGTGCCAGTAGCTCGACAGCTCGCACCTCGAATGAAAAACTGTTTTTT.

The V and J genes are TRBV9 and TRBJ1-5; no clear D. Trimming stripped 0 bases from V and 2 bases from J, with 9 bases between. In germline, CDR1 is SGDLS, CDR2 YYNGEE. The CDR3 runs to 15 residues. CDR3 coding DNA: TGTGCCAGCAGCGTAGGGACTGAACGCAATCAGCCCCAGCATTTT. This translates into CASSVGTERNQPQHF.

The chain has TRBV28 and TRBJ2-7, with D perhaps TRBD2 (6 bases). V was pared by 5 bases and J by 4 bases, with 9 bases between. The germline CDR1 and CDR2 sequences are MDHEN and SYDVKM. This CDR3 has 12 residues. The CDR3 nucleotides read TGTGCCAGCAGTCGAGGGAGGTACGAGCAGTACTTC. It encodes CASSRGRYEQYF.

The CDR3 bases are TGCGCCAGCAGCTTGCGCGGGGGGGTCTACAATGAGCAGTTCTTC. Translated: CASSLRGGVYNEQFF. The J gene is TRBJ2-1, the V gene TRBV5-1; 9 nucleotides line up with TRBD2. Germline assignment: CDR1 SGHRS and CDR2 YFSETQ. The CDR3 totals 15 residues. V was clipped by 1 base and J by 3 bases; unmatched bases: 2.

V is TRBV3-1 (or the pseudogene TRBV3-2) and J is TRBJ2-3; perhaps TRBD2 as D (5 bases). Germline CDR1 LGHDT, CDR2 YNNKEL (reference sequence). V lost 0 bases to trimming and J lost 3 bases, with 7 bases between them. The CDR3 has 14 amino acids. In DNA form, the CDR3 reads TGTGCCAGCAGCCAAGAGAGAGGGACAGATACGCAGTATTTT. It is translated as CASSQERGTDTQYF.

CDR3 coding DNA: TGTGCCAGCAGCCAAGTACGGCGGGGGAGCACAGATACGCAGTATTTT. This encodes CASSQVRRGSTDTQYF. The J gene is TRBJ2-3, the V gene TRBV4-2; TRBD2 aligns across 7 bases. Germline V gene lookup returns CDR1 LGHNA and CDR2 YNFKEQ. After removal of 1 base from V and 0 bases from J, the junction contained 4 bases not matched to a gene. CDR3 length equals 16 residues.

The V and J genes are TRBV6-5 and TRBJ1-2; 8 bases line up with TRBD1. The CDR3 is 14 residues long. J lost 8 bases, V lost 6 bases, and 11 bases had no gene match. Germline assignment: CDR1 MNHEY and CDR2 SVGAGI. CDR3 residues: CASSLQGELGGYTF. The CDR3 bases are TGTGCCAGCAGCTTACAGGGGGAACTGGGGGGCTACACCTTC.

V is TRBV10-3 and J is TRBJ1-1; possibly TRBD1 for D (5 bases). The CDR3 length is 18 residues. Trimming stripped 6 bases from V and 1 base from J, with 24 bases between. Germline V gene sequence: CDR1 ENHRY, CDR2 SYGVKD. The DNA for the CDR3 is TGTGCCATCAGCCCATCCGGGCAGGGTCCGAAATGGAACACTGAAGCTTTCTTT. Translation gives CAISPSGQGPKWNTEAFF.

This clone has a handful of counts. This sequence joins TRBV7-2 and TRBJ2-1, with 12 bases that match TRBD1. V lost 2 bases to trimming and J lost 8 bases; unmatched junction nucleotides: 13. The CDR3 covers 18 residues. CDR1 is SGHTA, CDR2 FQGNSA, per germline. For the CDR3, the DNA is TGTGCCAGCAGCTTATTCGGGATTGGGACAGGGGGCGAGGATGAGCAGTTCTTC. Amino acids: CASSLFGIGTGGEDEQFF. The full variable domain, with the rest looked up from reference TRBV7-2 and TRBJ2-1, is GAGVSQSPSNKVTEKGKDVELRCDPISGHTALYWYRQSLGQGLEFLIYFQGNSAPDKSGLPSDRFSAERTGGSVSTLTIQRTQQEDSAVYLCASSLFGIGTGGEDEQFFGPGTRLTVL.

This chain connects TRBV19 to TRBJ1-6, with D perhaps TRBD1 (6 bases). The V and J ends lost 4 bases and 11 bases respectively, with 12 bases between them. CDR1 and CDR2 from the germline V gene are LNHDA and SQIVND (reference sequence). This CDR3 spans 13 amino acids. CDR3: CASSTTRGTPLHF. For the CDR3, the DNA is TGTGCCAGTAGTACCACCAGGGGTACACCCCTCCACTTT.

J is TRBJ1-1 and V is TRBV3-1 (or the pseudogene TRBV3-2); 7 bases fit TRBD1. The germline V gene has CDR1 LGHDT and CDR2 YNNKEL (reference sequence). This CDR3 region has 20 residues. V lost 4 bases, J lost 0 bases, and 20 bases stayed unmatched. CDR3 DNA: TGTGCCAGCAGCCTATATCGCCAAGAAGGAGAAGGGACAGTGAACACTGAAGCTTTCTTT. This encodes CASSLYRQEGEGTVNTEAFF.

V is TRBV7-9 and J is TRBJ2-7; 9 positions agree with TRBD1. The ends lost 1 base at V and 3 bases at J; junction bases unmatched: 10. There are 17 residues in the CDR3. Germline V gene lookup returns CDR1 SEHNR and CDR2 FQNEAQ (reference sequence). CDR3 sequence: CASSLGRGQGPFYEQYF. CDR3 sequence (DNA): TGTGCCAGCAGCTTAGGCCGGGGACAGGGTCCTTTCTACGAGCAGTACTTC.